This TCR beta chain appears in the sequencing data of a study of cytomegalovirus exposure and HLA in healthy donors. Study findings and constraints: Most TCR sequences were uncommon, yet certain public TCRs appeared in many donors.

Profiling relied on immunoSEQ multiplex PCR, and the TCRdb table lists in-frame clones only, not all of them. Altogether approximately 210,000 clones are present, about 84% being singletons, with the ten largest covering more than 1.2%. Trimming took 3 bases from V and 8 from J, leaving 16 bases between them. This CDR3 has 14 amino acids. CDR1 is WSHSY and CDR2 is SAAADI in the germline V gene. Points on this clone: The antigen is not known.

The TCR was taken from a woman aged 18-29 years in good health and CMV-seronegative. The material sequenced was PBMCs. This chain joins TRBV10-2 and TRBJ1-2, with D unresolved. CDR3 protein: CASSDLSGMDGYTF. The CDR3 DNA is TGCGCCAGCAGTGATCTATCGGGGATGGACGGCTACACCTTC.